These 20 T cell receptor beta chains share one sample of origin, sequenced in a study of cytomegalovirus exposure and HLA in healthy donors. Some clones are missing from TCRdb's copy, which holds only in-frame ones; the method was immunoSEQ multiplex PCR. The top ten hold almost 1.5% of the sample, which has 150,000 to 200,000 clones, roughly 88% seen once. The sample taken for sequencing was PBMCs. The receptors come from a woman aged 18-29 years in good health and CMV-seronegative.

This chain uses TRBV7-9 with TRBJ2-2; the match to TRBD2 covers 11 bases. There are 17 residues in the CDR3. V was clipped by 5 bases and J by 1 base; unmatched bases: 6. CDR1 and CDR2 from the germline V gene are SEHNR and FQNEAQ (reference sequence). CDR3 region: CASSQSGTSGNTGELFF. For the CDR3, the DNA is TGTGCCAGCAGCCAGTCGGGGACTAGCGGGAACACCGGGGAGCTGTTTTTT.

V and J are TRBV6-5 and TRBJ2-7, with 8 bases fitting TRBD2. Germline CDR1 is MNHEY and CDR2 is SVGAGI. V shed 5 bases and J 5 bases; nucleotides not matched to a gene: 5. The CDR3 has 13 residues. The CDR3 here is CASSTSTSDEQYF. Written as DNA, the CDR3 is TGTGCCAGCAGTACATCGACTAGCGACGAGCAGTACTTC.

This sequence joins TRBV5-1 and TRBJ2-2; 7 nucleotides agree with TRBD2. The germline V gene has CDR1 SGHRS and CDR2 YFSETQ. V lost 4 bases and J lost 5; bases outside the gene matches: 11. This CDR3 is 16 amino acids long. The CDR3 sequence is CASSLTPTSRTGELFF. In DNA form, the CDR3 reads TGCGCCAGCAGCCTCACCCCGACTAGCCGGACCGGGGAGCTGTTTTTT.

This rearrangement joins TRBV25-1 to TRBJ1-2; 9 bases are shared with TRBD1. CDR3 size: 14 residues. With 4 bases clipped from V and 5 bases from J, the junction kept 5 bases outside the gene matches. Germline CDR1 is MGHDK and CDR2 is SYGVNS. The CDR3 DNA reads TGTGCCAGCAGTGGTGGGACAGGGTTTTATGGCTACACCTTC. Protein product: CASSGGTGFYGYTF.

The chain is built from TRBV5-6 and TRBJ1-6; maybe TRBD1 (6 bases). The CDR3 covers 17 residues. The V gene lost 0 bases and the J gene lost 8 bases, with 18 bases spanning the gap. Germline V gene lookup returns CDR1 SGHDT and CDR2 YYEEEE. CDR3 protein: CASSLGGGGDSYSPLHF. CDR3 DNA sequence: TGTGCCAGCAGCTTGGGAGGCGGGGGCGACTCCTATTCACCCCTCCACTTT.

V gene TRBV18 combines with J gene TRBJ1-6, with no clear D. The CDR3 sequence is 14 residues long. Trimming shortened V by 3 bases and J by 6 bases, and 9 bases separated the two germline ends. From germline, CDR1 is KGHSH and CDR2 LQKENI. Here the CDR3 reads CASSPETFNSPLHF. The CDR3 region has the DNA TGTGCCAGCTCACCCGAGACATTTAATTCACCCCTCCACTTT.

The chain is built from TRBV27 and TRBJ1-1; 7 bases are shared with TRBD1. Germline V lookup: CDR1 MNHEY, CDR2 SMNVEV (reference sequence). CDR3 size: 16 residues. The V gene end was trimmed by 6 bases and the J gene end by 5 bases; junction bases not matched to a gene: 15. The CDR3 sequence: CASSPYTGEPGTEAFF. The CDR3 nucleotides read TGTGCCAGCAGCCCCTATACAGGGGAGCCGGGAACTGAAGCTTTCTTT.

The table lists this clone with a few counts. V usage is TRBV19 and J usage is TRBJ2-1, with 8 bases identical to TRBD2. J gave up 4 bases and V 7 bases, and 15 bases lay outside the gene matches. This CDR3 comprises 17 residues. Germline V CDR1 and CDR2: LNHDA, SQIVND (reference sequence). The CDR3 protein is CASISSGSRQQYNEQFF. Written as DNA, the CDR3 is TGTGCCAGTATTTCCAGCGGGAGTCGGCAGCAATACAATGAGCAGTTCTTC.

V usage is TRBV5-1 and J usage is TRBJ2-2; D is undetermined. CDR3 length equals 14 residues. Looked up from germline, CDR1 is SGHRS and CDR2 is YFSETQ. The V end lost 4 bases, the J end lost 3 bases, and 10 bases lay between the germline ends. Written as DNA, the CDR3 is TGCGCCAGCAGCCGACGAACAGACACCGGGGAGCTGTTTTTT. Its translation is CASSRRTDTGELFF.

This clone was detected only once. This sequence joins TRBV5-4 and TRBJ2-7, with D hard to call. The CDR3 contains 15 residues. Germline CDR1 and CDR2: SGHNT and YYREEE (reference sequence). Trimming took 4 bases from V and 2 from J, leaving 16 bases between them. The CDR3 DNA reads TGTGCCAGCAGCGACTTCGGAGCGCAGACCTACGAGCAGTACTTC. It encodes CASSDFGAQTYEQYF.

CDR3 loop: CAKETGGGDYGYTF. CDR3 nucleotide sequence: TGTGCCAAAGAGACAGGGGGCGGAGACTATGGCTACACCTTC. The chain links TRBV2 to TRBJ1-2, with TRBD1 identical over 10 bases. The CDR3 spans 14 residues. Germline V CDR1 and CDR2: SNHLY, FYNNEI. J lost 3 bases, V lost 10 bases, and 8 bases had no gene match.

The CDR3 here is CASSFLGQTGYGYTF. The CDR3 coding sequence is TGTGCCAGCAGTTTCCTCGGACAGACCGGCTATGGCTACACCTTC. The chain is built from TRBV27 and TRBJ1-2; TRBD1 is a possible D gene (6 bases). Per germline, CDR1 MNHEY and CDR2 SMNVEV (reference sequence). The V gene lost 3 bases and the J gene lost 4 bases, with 15 bases spanning the gap. The CDR3 extends over 15 amino acids.

In nucleotides, the CDR3 is TGCAGCATGCCTTGGGGGGACAGAGTCGCCTACAATGAGCAGTTCTTC. Amino acid sequence: CSMPWGDRVAYNEQFF. The genes are TRBV29-1 and TRBJ2-1; possibly TRBD1 for D (7 bases). The V end was cut by 8 bases, the J end by 2 bases, with 22 bases between. Germline V lookup: CDR1 SQVTM, CDR2 ANQGSEA. The CDR3 runs 16 residues.

V usage is TRBV7-9 and J usage is TRBJ1-6, with TRBD1 as a possible D gene (5 bases). The V gene's germline CDR1 is SEHNR and CDR2 FQNEAQ (reference sequence). The V end was cut by 2 bases, the J end by 10 bases, with 15 bases between. The CDR3 loop spans 15 amino acids. The CDR3 DNA is TGTGCCAGCAGCTTACAGGGAAACCCATCATCACCCCTCCACTTT. This encodes CASSLQGNPSSPLHF.

The chain joins TRBV28 to TRBJ2-5; 9 bases line up with TRBD1. Trimming took 11 bases from V and 5 from J; bases not matched to a gene: 12. Per germline, CDR1 MDHEN and CDR2 SYDVKM. There are 14 residues in the CDR3. The chain's CDR3 is CAVEQGALGETQYF. The CDR3 DNA reads as TGTGCCGTCGAACAGGGGGCGTTGGGGGAGACCCAGTACTTC.

The CDR3 nucleotides read TGTGCCAGCAGCCGTCCCAGGGACTCCCCTGAGTATGATACGCAGTATTTT. This gives the protein CASSRPRDSPEYDTQYF. J is TRBJ2-3 and V is TRBV9; a possible D gene is TRBD2 (6 bases). The CDR3 is made up of 17 amino acids. Germline CDR1 is SGDLS and CDR2 is YYNGEE. V lost 4 bases and J 6 bases, leaving 24 bases between the germline ends.

This clone was counted a single time. The rearrangement joins TRBV5-6 to TRBJ1-4, with D hard to call. The CDR3 sequence is 15 residues long. The ends were cut back, 4 bases at V and 0 bases at J, with 10 bases in the middle. Germline-derived CDR1 and CDR2 are SGHDT and YYEEEE. In nucleotides, the CDR3 is TGTGCCAGCAGCGGGAGGTTTGCAACTAATGAAAAACTGTTTTTT. This gives the protein CASSGRFATNEKLFF.

This chain uses TRBV5-1 with TRBJ2-1, with 10 bases matching TRBD2. The junction had 6 bases not matched to a gene; V was cut back by 1 base and J by 5 bases. Germline lookup yields CDR1 SGHRS and CDR2 YFSETQ. This CDR3 is 16 amino acids long. CDR3 loop: CASSLSTSGANNEQFF. CDR3 nucleotides: TGCGCCAGCAGCTTGTCTACTAGCGGGGCGAACAATGAGCAGTTCTTC.

The count of this clone is one. The V and J genes are TRBV19 and TRBJ1-5, with D perhaps TRBD1 (6 bases). CDR1 LNHDA and CDR2 SQIVND come from the germline V gene (reference sequence). V lost 7 bases to trimming and J lost 6 bases, with 13 bases between them. The CDR3 extends over 13 amino acids. The CDR3, as DNA: TGTGCCAGTAAGTGGCAGGGGAGTCAGCCCCAGCATTTT. This translates into CASKWQGSQPQHF. Full variable domain (outside the CDR3, taken from reference TRBV19 and TRBJ1-5): DGGITQSPKYLFRKEGQNVTLSCEQNLNHDAMYWYRQDPGQGLRLIYYSQIVNDFQKGDIAEGYSVSREKKESFPLTVTSAQKNPTAFYLCASKWQGSQPQHFGDGTRLSIL.

The chain uses TRBV6-4 and TRBJ2-1, with TRBD2 identical over 8 bases. CDR3 length: 14 residues. The V gene end was trimmed by 3 bases and the J gene end by 8 bases; junction bases not matched to a gene: 6. The germline gives CDR1 MRHNA, CDR2 SNTAGT. CDR3 DNA sequence: TGTGCCAGCAGTGAATCCGGGACTAGTGATGAGCAGTTCTTC. Its protein product is CASSESGTSDEQFF.